This TCR beta chain was sequenced for a study of cytomegalovirus exposure and HLA in healthy donors. Study-wide points: The authors later found most CMV-associated TCR beta chains appeared HLA-restricted. Prior analysis indicated that the majority of TCR beta V segments exhibited productivity approximately 90% or approximately 30% of the time. Accounts indicate the classifier identified cytomegalovirus status with strong specificity and sensitivity. In vitro confirmation showed three CMV-associated chains to be CMV antigen specific.

It was with 60 Vbeta and 13 Jbeta primers that the PCR ran. Sequencing was performed with immunoSEQ multiplex PCR; in TCRdb, only in-frame clones are kept and a portion is missing. The sample table sets out around 100,000 clones. The CDR3 has 16 residues. Trimming removed 4 bases from V and 2 bases from J, with 18 bases in between. The germline gives CDR1 SGHRS, CDR2 YFSETQ. Turning to this clone: Its antigen is unknown.

J is TRBJ1-1 and V is TRBV5-1; maybe TRBD1 (5 bases). The receptor was isolated from a man between 45 and 60 years old in good health and CMV-seronegative. Specimen: PBMCs. CDR3 DNA: TGCGCCAGCAGCCGGGACGGGGGACTGTTAAACACTGAAGCTTTCTTT. It is translated as CASSRDGGLLNTEAFF.